The 25 T cell receptor beta chains listed next were all sequenced from one sample in a study of cytomegalovirus exposure and HLA in healthy donors. PCR involved 60 Vbeta and 13 Jbeta primers. Sequenced by immunoSEQ multiplex PCR; TCRdb stores in-frame clones only, minus some. The repertoire has 170,000 or so clones, 60% to 80% of them found once; the top ten carry 2% to 2.5%. Sample: PBMCs. These receptor sequences come from a man between 60 and 75 years old in good health and CMV-seronegative.

The gene calls are TRBV28 and TRBJ1-5; weak D call: TRBD1 (6 bases). V was shortened by 2 bases and J by 1 base, with 9 bases between the two germline ends. Per the germline V gene, CDR1 is MDHEN and CDR2 is SYDVKM. The CDR3 has 15 amino acids. The CDR3 sequence: CASSLVQGSNQPQHF. The CDR3 nucleotides read TGTGCCAGCAGTTTAGTACAGGGAAGCAATCAGCCCCAGCATTTT.

This chain connects TRBV5-1 to TRBJ2-1; 8 bases align to TRBD2. Germline V gives CDR1 SGHRS, CDR2 YFSETQ. There are 16 residues in the CDR3. V lost 4 bases, J lost 5 bases, and 11 bases stayed unmatched. CDR3 in amino acids: CASSPISGVGNNEQFF. The CDR3 DNA sequence: TGCGCCAGCAGCCCGATTAGCGGGGTGGGCAACAATGAGCAGTTCTTC.

V gene TRBV19 combines with J gene TRBJ2-7, with 10 bases identical to TRBD2. The V segment lost 4 bases and the J segment 0 bases; nucleotides outside the gene matches: 9. The CDR3 loop spans 17 amino acids. Germline-derived CDR1 and CDR2 are LNHDA and SQIVND (reference sequence). The DNA of the CDR3 is TGTGCCAGTAGTACCTCCCTAGCGGGGGCGCGCTCCTACGAGCAGTACTTC. It yields the protein CASSTSLAGARSYEQYF.

V and J are TRBV10-3 and TRBJ2-7, with TRBD1 identical over 7 bases. This CDR3 region has 16 residues. Germline-derived CDR1 and CDR2 are ENHRY and SYGVKD. Trimming took 7 bases from V and 5 from J; bases not matched to a gene: 17. The CDR3 here is CAIKSTGTGVWDEQYF. The CDR3, as DNA: TGTGCCATCAAGTCGACTGGCACAGGGGTGTGGGACGAGCAGTACTTC.

This clone turned up a few times. The V call is TRBV9, the J call TRBJ2-5; D may be TRBD1 (6 bases). The V end was cut by 4 bases, the J end by 5 bases, with 15 bases between. The CDR3 consists of 14 residues. Germline V lookup: CDR1 SGDLS, CDR2 YYNGEE. This chain's CDR3 is CASSNLGTWETQYF. The CDR3 DNA follows: TGTGCCAGCAGCAACTTGGGGACATGGGAGACCCAGTACTTC.

V gene TRBV11-2 combines with J gene TRBJ1-5; D is unresolved. V shed 2 bases and J shed 2 bases, with 7 bases lying between them. The CDR3 has 14 residues. CDR1 SGHAT and CDR2 FQNNGV come from the germline V gene. The DNA for the CDR3 is TGTGCCAGCAGCTTAATCGGAGGCAATCAGCCCCAGCATTTT. It encodes CASSLIGGNQPQHF.

The V call is TRBV10-1, the J call TRBJ2-7; the D gene is possibly TRBD1 (6 bases). The V gene lost 3 bases and the J gene lost 2 bases, with 8 bases spanning the gap. The CDR3 is 13 residues long. CDR1 and CDR2 from the germline V gene are WNHNN and SYGVQD (reference sequence). CDR3 nucleotides: TGCGCCAGCAGTGAAACAGGGACCTACGAGCAGTACTTC. Amino acid sequence: CASSETGTYEQYF.

This sequence joins TRBV7-3 and TRBJ2-7; 7 bases agree with TRBD1. J gave up 6 bases and V 5 bases, and 13 bases lay outside the gene matches. This CDR3 has 15 residues. Germline CDR1 reads SGHTA; CDR2 reads FQGTGA. The CDR3 sequence is CASSPTGTEPLEQYF. The CDR3 DNA is TGTGCCAGCAGCCCAACCGGGACAGAACCTCTCGAGCAGTACTTC.

This chain joins TRBV29-1 and TRBJ2-5; D is possibly TRBD2 (6 bases). The J call is in doubt because the DNA end fits TRBJ2-7 better. CDR3 size: 13 residues. CDR1 is SQVTM, CDR2 ANQGSEA, per germline. This chain's CDR3 is CSVDFGGLYEQYF. For the CDR3, the DNA is TGCAGCGTTGACTTCGGGGGTCTCTACGAGCAGTACTTC.

The J gene is TRBJ2-5, the V gene TRBV6-1, with TRBD2 identical over 12 bases. Germline trimming cut 8 bases from V and 9 bases from J; bases unmatched to any gene: 13. CDR3 length: 15 amino acids. Germline assignment: CDR1 MNHNS and CDR2 SASEGT. In DNA form, the CDR3 reads TGTGCCAGCTACGTAACTAGCGGGGGGTCAGGGTCCCAGTACTTC. This translates into CASYVTSGGSGSQYF.

The chain employs TRBV28 and TRBJ1-3; the D gene is possibly TRBD1 (5 bases). Trimming removed 5 bases from V and 0 bases from J, with 11 bases in between. The CDR3 is made up of 15 amino acids. From germline, CDR1 is MDHEN and CDR2 SYDVKM. This chain's CDR3 is CASSQNRISGNTIYF. The DNA for the CDR3 is TGTGCCAGCAGTCAGAACAGGATCTCTGGAAACACCATATATTTT.

Regarding this clone: Other DNA sequences within the sample encode an identical CDR3. The rearrangement joins TRBV5-6 to TRBJ1-2; D is unclear. CDR1 SGHDT and CDR2 YYEEEE come from the germline V gene. V was cut by 0 bases and J by 4 bases, with 13 bases left in between. This CDR3 comprises 15 residues. DNA of the CDR3: TGTGCCAGCAGCTTGGAGGGCCGGGAGACCTATGGCTACACCTTC. This translates into CASSLEGRETYGYTF.

This chain links TRBV10-3 with TRBJ2-2; possibly TRBD2 for D (5 bases). There are 15 residues in the CDR3. CDR1 and CDR2 from the germline V gene are ENHRY and SYGVKD. V was pared by 2 bases and J by 5 bases, with 12 bases between. CDR3 sequence: CAISEDTSGTGELFF. CDR3 nucleotide sequence: TGTGCCATCAGTGAGGACACCTCGGGGACCGGGGAGCTGTTTTTT.

V gene TRBV9 combines with J gene TRBJ2-1; a weak D match, TRBD1 (7 bases). The CDR3 extends over 13 amino acids. V lost 2 bases and J 8 bases, leaving 11 bases between the germline ends. Germline CDR1 is SGDLS and CDR2 is YYNGEE. CDR3 amino acids: CASSVGGGYEQFF. The CDR3 coding sequence is TGTGCCAGCAGCGTCGGAGGGGGCTATGAGCAGTTCTTC.

Remarks on this clone: The germline gene is not matched at one end of the junction; a read error may be the cause. J is TRBJ1-2 and V is TRBV9, with a possible D match to TRBD1 (6 bases). CDR1 SGDLS and CDR2 YYNGEE come from the germline V gene. This CDR3 comprises 16 residues. CDR3 protein: CAGSVPTGTSSYGYTF. The CDR3 DNA reads TGTGCCGGCAGCGTACCGACCGGGACATCCTCGTACGGCTACACCTTC.

This chain links TRBV7-2 with TRBJ1-5; D gene unclear. V dropped 8 bases and J dropped 3 bases, with 11 bases sitting between them. Germline-derived CDR1 and CDR2 are SGHTA and FQGNSA. The CDR3 spans 13 residues. The CDR3, as DNA: TGTGCCAGCGCCGTGACTTACAATCAGCCCCAGCATTTT. Translation: CASAVTYNQPQHF.

The chain has TRBV7-9 and TRBJ1-2; no reliable D call. Looked up from germline, CDR1 is SEHNR and CDR2 is FQNEAQ (reference sequence). The V and J ends lost 1 base and 4 bases respectively, with 13 bases between them. The CDR3 has 15 amino acids. The CDR3, as DNA: TGTGCCAGCAGCTTAGTACCGGTTTCGTCCTATGGCTACACCTTC. Protein product: CASSLVPVSSYGYTF.

The rearrangement joins TRBV7-3 to TRBJ2-3; the match to TRBD1 covers 7 bases. CDR1 and CDR2 from the germline V gene are SGHTA and FQGTGA. The V and J ends lost 5 bases and 1 base, in that order; junction bases with no gene match: 6. The CDR3 consists of 15 residues. Here the CDR3 DNA reads TGTGCCAGCAGCCCCGACAGGGATCGCACAGATACGCAGTATTTT. This codes for CASSPDRDRTDTQYF.

This rearrangement joins TRBV5-5 to TRBJ1-2; 7 bases map to TRBD1. V gave up 4 bases and J gave up 8 bases; unmatched junction bases: 14. CDR1 is SGHKS, CDR2 YYEKEE, per germline (reference sequence). The CDR3 totals 15 residues. Here the CDR3 DNA reads TGTGCCAGCAGCCTATCCGACAGGGCTGGGGTAGGCTACACCTTC. This translates into CASSLSDRAGVGYTF.

The chain couples TRBV5-4 to TRBJ2-1; 8 bases agree with TRBD2. Trimming cost V 9 bases and J 2 bases; bases outside gene matches: 10. CDR3 length equals 15 residues. CDR1 is SGHNT and CDR2 is YYREEE in the germline V gene (reference sequence). The CDR3 spells CAISIQRGPYNEQFF. Here the CDR3 DNA reads TGTGCCATTTCGATTCAGCGGGGGCCCTACAATGAGCAGTTCTTC.

The CDR3 region has the DNA TGCGCCAGCAGGGACAGGGGAGGTTCACCCCTCCACTTT. Its protein product is CASRDRGGSPLHF. The chain is built from TRBV5-1 and TRBJ1-6, with TRBD1 matching over 9 bases. The V and J ends lost 5 bases and 9 bases, in that order; junction bases with no gene match: 3. This CDR3 spans 13 amino acids. Per the germline V gene, CDR1 is SGHRS and CDR2 is YFSETQ.

CDR3 residues: CASSDRNTGELFF. The CDR3 region has the DNA TGTGCCAGCAGTGATAGGAACACCGGGGAGCTGTTTTTT. The chain carries TRBV6-4 and TRBJ2-2; no firm D call. Looked up from germline, CDR1 is MRHNA and CDR2 is SNTAGT. The V end was cut by 3 bases, the J end by 1 base, with 3 bases between. The CDR3 extends over 13 amino acids.

The chain combines TRBV7-2 with TRBJ2-1, with D hard to call. The CDR3 has 13 amino acids. Germline-derived CDR1 and CDR2 are SGHTA and FQGNSA. The V gene lost 3 bases and the J gene lost 6 bases, with 9 bases spanning the gap. CDR3 protein: CASSLRLTNEQFF. CDR3 nucleotide sequence: TGTGCCAGCAGCTTGCGGCTGACCAATGAGCAGTTCTTC.

This clone was counted only a few times. This chain joins TRBV4-3 and TRBJ1-2; D is possibly TRBD1 (5 bases). CDR1 LGHNA and CDR2 YSLEER come from the germline V gene. The CDR3 has 15 amino acids. Trimming removed 0 bases at V and 2 bases at J, with 10 bases between. In DNA form, the CDR3 reads TGCGCCAGCAGCCAAGATGTGTGGGGCAACTATGGCTACACCTTC. Its translation: CASSQDVWGNYGYTF.

This clone was detected only once. The chain uses TRBV14 and TRBJ1-2, with D maybe TRBD1 (6 bases). Germline V gives CDR1 SGHDN, CDR2 FVKESK. This CDR3 contains 14 residues. V was clipped by 0 bases and J by 3 bases, with 8 bases between them. The CDR3 nucleotides read TGTGCCAGCAGCCAAGAAACAGGGTACTATGGCTACACCTTC. Translation: CASSQETGYYGYTF.